This T cell receptor beta chain originates from a study of blood T cells in healthy people across ages. A second about 7 to 12 cycle PCR used barcoded and J-beta primers. Template switching added a 12-random-nucleotide identifier to every cDNA molecule. TCRdb re-called the 5' RACE reads with MiXCR, one entry per CDR3 protein. The table has roughly 700,000 distinct CDR3 sequences, approximately 30% seen once. Points from the study as a whole: Older age coincided with a roughly linear decline in TCR beta diversity per million T cells.

This clonotype was found many times. Its antigen is as yet unknown. The sequencing input was blood. This sequence was found in a woman older than 75 in good health.

This CDR3 reads CATSEPKLGASSYNEQFF. The DNA of the CDR3 is TGTGCCACCAGTGAACCGAAACTGGGAGCCAGCTCCTACAATGAGCAGTTCTTC. The chain links TRBV24-1 to TRBJ2-1, with a possible D match to TRBD2 (5 bases). The V gene's germline CDR1 is KGHDR and CDR2 SFDVKD. There are 18 residues in the CDR3. V was shortened by 4 bases and J by 0 bases, with 18 bases between the two germline ends.